A single sample is the source of the 19 T cell receptor beta chains below, sequenced in a study of CD8+CD57+ T cells in acquired aplastic anemia. Patients chosen for sequencing had shown CD8+CD57+ cell expansion by flow cytometry. For CDR3 and TCR beta VDJ profiling, genomic DNA was the template used. TCRdb reprocessed the reads via MiXCR and lists one record per CDR3 protein. The table lists 150,000 to 200,000 distinct CDR3 sequences, more than 45% of them singletons. The specimen sequenced was sorted CD4+, CD8+, or CD8+CD57+ T cells (not recorded which) from PBMCs. These receptor sequences come from a human donor with aplastic anemia.

V gene TRBV19 combines with J gene TRBJ2-7; no definite D call. This CDR3 has 14 amino acids. Germline-derived CDR1 and CDR2 are LNHDA and SQIVND (reference sequence). V lost 3 bases to trimming and J lost 0 bases, with 9 bases between them. The CDR3 reads CASSMGTSSYEQYF. The CDR3 nucleotides read TGTGCCAGTAGTATGGGTACCAGCTCCTACGAGCAGTACTTC.

J is TRBJ2-5 and V is TRBV2, with D tentatively TRBD1 (5 bases). This CDR3 is built from 11 residues. Germline CDR1 and CDR2: SNHLY and FYNNEI. Trimming shortened V by 6 bases and J by 9 bases, and 11 bases separated the two germline ends. The DNA of the CDR3 is TGTGCCAGCAGGGAACAAGGGGCCCAGTACTTC. Protein: CASREQGAQYF.

The CDR3 region has the DNA TGCAGTGCCGGGACAGGGGGCGACGAGCAGTACGTC. It is translated as CSAGTGGDEQYV. The chain employs TRBV20-1 and TRBJ2-7, with 12 bases fitting TRBD1. This CDR3 is built from 12 residues. Germline CDR1 reads DFQATT; CDR2 reads SNEGSKA (reference sequence). The ends lost 6 bases at V and 5 bases at J; junction bases unmatched: 2.

CDR3 nucleotide sequence: TGCGCCAGCAGCCCCCCGGACAGGGGTGGGGAGCAGTACGTC. Encoded protein: CASSPPDRGGEQYV. The rearrangement joins TRBV4-3 to TRBJ2-7, with TRBD1 matching 9 bases. The V gene's germline CDR1 is LGHNA and CDR2 YSLEER. V lost 4 bases to trimming and J lost 7 bases; unmatched junction nucleotides: 8. The CDR3 loop spans 14 amino acids.

The sample holds many counts of this clonotype. The genes are TRBV7-2 and TRBJ2-1; 9 bases fit TRBD2. The germline gives CDR1 SGHTA, CDR2 FQGNSA. The V segment lost 5 bases and the J segment 7 bases; nucleotides outside the gene matches: 9. The CDR3 loop spans 15 amino acids. DNA for the CDR3: TGTGCCAGCAGCGCGCAGGCGGGGGGGATGAATGAGCAGTTCTTC. This encodes CASSAQAGGMNEQFF.

The CDR3 nucleotides read TGCAGCGTATATCAGGGGAACTATGGCTACACCTTC. Translated, it gives CSVYQGNYGYTF. V and J are TRBV29-1 and TRBJ1-2, with D possibly matching TRBD1 (6 bases). CDR1 is SQVTM and CDR2 is ANQGSEA in the germline V gene. V was trimmed by 6 bases and J by 2 bases, leaving 10 bases between them. The CDR3 has 12 residues. Using reference TRBV29-1 and TRBJ1-2 for the parts outside the CDR3, the full variable domain is SAVISQKPSRDICQRGTSLTIQCQVDSQVTMMFWYRQQPGQSLTLIATANQGSEATYESGFVIDKFPISRPNLTFSTLTVSNMSPEDSSIYLCSVYQGNYGYTFGSGTRLTVV.

The chain is built from TRBV2 and TRBJ2-3; 15 nucleotides match TRBD2. The CDR3 runs 15 residues. Losses at the gene ends were 8 bases for V and 3 bases for J; bases not matched to a gene: 3. The germline CDR1 and CDR2 sequences are SNHLY and FYNNEI. The CDR3 loop is CASEGTSGGTDTQYF. The CDR3 DNA follows: TGTGCCAGCGAGGGGACTAGCGGGGGGACAGATACGCAGTATTTT.

This clonotype was seen at least ten times. The rearrangement joins TRBV20-1 to TRBJ1-1; TRBD1 might be the D (5 bases). Per germline, CDR1 DFQATT and CDR2 SNEGSKA (reference sequence). Trimming took off 0 bases at V and 0 bases at J, with 14 bases between the two ends. The CDR3 consists of 16 residues. CDR3 amino acids: CSARDGRRGVNTEAFF. DNA for the CDR3: TGCAGTGCTAGAGACGGACGTCGGGGGGTGAACACTGAAGCTTTCTTT.

This clonotype was detected many times. The genes are TRBV4-3 and TRBJ2-3; 7 bases are shared with TRBD2. The junction had 14 bases not matched to a gene; V was cut back by 0 bases and J by 8 bases. The CDR3 covers 17 residues. Germline loops: CDR1 LGHNA, CDR2 YSLEER. The DNA of the CDR3 is TGCGCCAGCAGCCAAGATCTTGTTTGGGAGGGACCCGGTACGCAGTATTTT. It specifies CASSQDLVWEGPGTQYF.

This clonotype was detected once. CDR3 coding DNA: TGTGCCAGCCTGACTAGCGGACCATACAATGAGCAGTTCTTC. This encodes CASLTSGPYNEQFF. The chain recombines TRBV11-1 with TRBJ2-1, with 9 positions matching TRBD2. The CDR3 is 14 residues long. CDR1 is SGHAT and CDR2 is FQDESV in the germline V gene (reference sequence). Trimming removed 8 bases from V and 4 bases from J; junction bases left unmatched: 6.

This chain connects TRBV7-6 to TRBJ2-7, with a weak D call TRBD2 (6 bases). V was shortened by 5 bases and J by 3 bases, with 11 bases between the two germline ends. CDR1 is SGHVS and CDR2 is FNYEAQ in the germline V gene. This CDR3 is 13 amino acids long. The CDR3 nucleotides are TGTGCCAGCAGCGTAATGGGGGGCTACGAGCAGTACTTC. Translated: CASSVMGGYEQYF.

The chain combines TRBV10-3 with TRBJ1-2, with D perhaps TRBD1 (5 bases). Trimming took off 0 bases at V and 2 bases at J, with 7 bases between the two ends. The CDR3 spans 14 residues. CDR1 is ENHRY and CDR2 is SYGVKD in the germline V gene. The CDR3 sequence is CAISESAGNYGYTF. The CDR3 bases are TGTGCCATCAGTGAGTCCGCAGGGAACTATGGCTACACCTTC.

J is TRBJ2-1 and V is TRBV7-4, with D hard to call. CDR3 length: 12 amino acids. Germline V gene lookup returns CDR1 SGHVT and CDR2 SQSDAQ. V lost 8 bases to trimming and J lost 7 bases, with 12 bases between them. The CDR3 DNA follows: TGTGCCAGCTCGAAGGCTGGAAATGAGCAGTTCTTC. Translation gives CASSKAGNEQFF.

This clonotype has a handful of counts. The chain employs TRBV12-3 or TRBV12-4 and TRBJ1-3, with D perhaps matching TRBD1 (5 bases). The CDR3 consists of 14 residues. The V end lost 6 bases, the J end lost 2 bases, and 11 bases lay between the germline ends. The CDR3 reads CASSGGTAGNTIYF. CDR3 nucleotide sequence: TGTGCCAGCAGCGGAGGGACTGCTGGAAACACCATATATTTT.

By sample fraction, this clonotype is medium-sized (0.01 to 0.1%). CDR3 sequence reads: CASKSDRVNYEQYF. In DNA form, the CDR3 reads TGTGCCAGCAAATCGGACAGGGTGAACTACGAGCAGTACTTC. This chain uses TRBV7-2 with TRBJ2-7; 8 bases are a match to TRBD1. In germline, CDR1 is SGHTA, CDR2 FQGNSA. Trimming at V came to 7 bases and at J to 3 bases, leaving 8 bases not matched to a gene. The CDR3 covers 14 residues.

The rearrangement links TRBV4-1 to TRBJ1-6; 8 positions agree with TRBD1. The CDR3 extends over 17 amino acids. Germline values: CDR1 MGHRA, CDR2 YSYEKL. The junction had 2 bases not matched to a gene; V was cut back by 1 base and J by 0 bases. This CDR3 reads CASSQGDRGSYNSPLHF. The CDR3 region has the DNA TGCGCCAGCAGCCAAGGAGACAGGGGCTCCTATAATTCACCCCTCCACTTT.

The chain is built from TRBV11-3 and TRBJ2-7; D gene unclear. V lost 1 base, J lost 7 bases, and 20 bases lay in between. The CDR3 runs to 16 residues. Germline CDR1 and CDR2: SGHNT and YENEEA. The CDR3 DNA follows: TGTGCCAGCAGCTTAGGTCTAGACACGAACACCGGGGAGCAGTACGTC. This sequence encodes CASSLGLDTNTGEQYV.

This clonotype was seen more than once but under ten times. CDR3 sequence (DNA): TGTGCCATCGGGGCCAGCAATCAGCCCCAGCATTTT. Its translation is CAIGASNQPQHF. J is TRBJ1-5 and V is TRBV15, with D possibly being TRBD1 (5 bases). Trimming removed 10 bases at V and 1 base at J, with 8 bases between. Germline CDR1 is LNHNV and CDR2 is YYDKDF (reference sequence). The CDR3 runs to 12 residues.

This clonotype has more than one count but fewer than ten. In DNA form, the CDR3 reads TGCGCCAGCAGCAAAATTCAGGGAGGAGCTAATGAAAAACTGTTTTTT. Its protein product is CASSKIQGGANEKLFF. V gene TRBV5-1 combines with J gene TRBJ1-4, with D possibly matching TRBD1 (5 bases). The germline V gene has CDR1 SGHRS and CDR2 YFSETQ. V shed 4 bases and J shed 3 bases, with 16 bases lying between them. The CDR3 totals 16 residues.